One sample yielded the 7 T cell receptor beta chains listed below, sequenced in a study of blood T cell repertoires in COVID-19. Clones were sequenced by immunoSEQ multiplex PCR, and TCRdb holds only the in-frame ones, with some missing. This sample has a few hundred thousand clones, with over 65% found just once. The source material was peripheral blood. These TCRs come from a human donor with acute or convalescent COVID-19. The donor label of this sample is uncertain.

The gene calls are TRBV7-9 and TRBJ2-2, with a weak D call TRBD1 (6 bases). CDR3 length: 14 amino acids. The germline CDR1 and CDR2 sequences are SEHNR and FQNEAQ (reference sequence). V was shortened by 5 bases and J by 3 bases, with 10 bases between the two germline ends. This CDR3 reads CASSPGQYTGELFF. The CDR3 DNA follows: TGTGCCAGCAGCCCTGGACAGTACACCGGGGAGCTGTTTTTT.

The chain uses TRBV20-1 and TRBJ2-1; no clear D gene. The germline V and J ends were trimmed by 3 bases and 0 bases, with 12 bases remaining between them. Germline V CDR1 and CDR2: DFQATT, SNEGSKA (reference sequence). CDR3 length equals 15 residues. The chain's CDR3 is CSASYPLSSYNEQFF. DNA for the CDR3: TGCAGTGCTAGTTATCCTCTAAGCTCCTACAATGAGCAGTTCTTC.

The gene calls are TRBV19 and TRBJ2-2; 10 bases agree with TRBD1. The CDR3 spans 16 residues. After removal of 1 base from V and 10 bases from J, the junction contained 9 bases not matched to a gene. Per the germline V gene, CDR1 is LNHDA and CDR2 is SQIVND (reference sequence). In DNA form, the CDR3 reads TGTGCCAGTAGTATAGGTGGGACAGGGGCAAGACTGGAGCTGTTTTTT. It yields the protein CASSIGGTGARLELFF.

J is TRBJ1-1 and V is TRBV30, with TRBD1 matching 7 bases. The CDR3 length is 14 residues. J was trimmed by 11 bases and V by 2 bases; bases with no gene match: 14. Germline-derived CDR1 and CDR2 are GTSNPN and SVGIG (reference sequence). CDR3 DNA: TGTGCCTGGAGTAGGTATCAGGGGGTAGGAAGGGCTTTCTTT. Its protein product is CAWSRYQGVGRAFF.

The chain is built from TRBV12-3 or TRBV12-4 and TRBJ2-1; TRBD2 agrees at 8 bases. The ends lost 6 bases at V and 7 bases at J; junction bases unmatched: 5. CDR3 length equals 13 residues. CDR3 nucleotides: TGTGCCAGCAGCATAGCGGGGCGGAATGAGCAGTTCTTC. It translates to CASSIAGRNEQFF.

The chain is built from TRBV30 and TRBJ2-1, with D perhaps TRBD1 (5 bases). With 1 base removed from V and 12 bases from J, the gap between germline ends came to 19 bases. Germline V gene sequence: CDR1 GTSNPN, CDR2 SVGIG (reference sequence). CDR3 length: 14 amino acids. The CDR3 is CAWSGAGWGSGQFF. In DNA, the CDR3 is TGTGCCTGGAGTGGGGCAGGGTGGGGATCGGGGCAGTTCTTC.

The chain carries TRBV24-1 and TRBJ2-1; D not certain. Trimming pared 2 bases from V and 5 bases from J, leaving 12 bases between. The germline CDR1 and CDR2 sequences are KGHDR and SFDVKD. The CDR3 extends over 15 amino acids. The CDR3 DNA reads as TGTGCCACCAGTGATTCGAGACTCCGAAACAATGAGCAGTTCTTC. Protein product: CATSDSRLRNNEQFF.